This T cell receptor beta chain was found in a study of OX40 agonist ivuxolimab in advanced cancers. At the level of the study: Dose-escalation patients had hepatocellular carcinoma, melanoma, renal cell or head and neck cancer.

As for this clone: Its target is unknown.

This CDR3 comprises 18 residues. The ends lost 5 bases at V and 4 bases at J; junction bases unmatched: 15. The germline gives CDR1 PRHDT, CDR2 FYEKMQ (reference sequence). Baseline, cycle 4 day 1, and cycle 7 day 1 were the blood sampling points. Broader study findings: More expanded clones were found, on average, in CD8+ than in CD4+ T cells.

The method was immunoSEQ multiplex PCR; TCRdb's version includes in-frame clones alone and lacks a portion of them. The sample includes under 100,000 clones, under 95% of them seen just once. Sequences were derived from CD4+ or CD8+ T cells sorted from blood, sampled in a trial of the OX40 agonist ivuxolimab. The chain links TRBV13 to TRBJ2-7, with TRBD2 matching over 12 bases. The origin of this receptor is an adult with an advanced solid tumor such as melanoma, head and neck, liver or kidney cancer. The CDR3 spells CASSGQAATSGGLYEQYF. In DNA form, the CDR3 reads TGTGCCAGCAGCGGCCAAGCGGCGACTAGCGGGGGTCTATACGAGCAGTACTTC.